The next 11 T cell receptor beta chains were all read from a single sample in a study of STAT5B mutations in CD4+ large granular lymphocyte leukemia. Data came from immunoSEQ multiplex PCR; TCRdb stores just in-frame clones and leaves some out. The table has 4,700 or so clones, about 86% seen once. Sequencing input: PBMCs. These receptors came from a middle-aged man with CD4+ T-cell large granular lymphocyte leukemia.

V is TRBV19 and J is TRBJ2-7, with 10 bases matching TRBD1. From germline, CDR1 is LNHDA and CDR2 SQIVND (reference sequence). The CDR3 runs to 17 residues. Trimming took 5 bases from V and 1 from J; bases not matched to a gene: 11. Written as DNA, the CDR3 is TGTGCCAGTAGTCCATCAGGTTGGGGACAGGGGTCCTACGAGCAGTACTTC. Amino acid sequence: CASSPSGWGQGSYEQYF.

The chain combines TRBV5-4 with TRBJ1-1; 8 bases align to TRBD1. The J segment lost 4 bases and the V segment lost 2 bases, leaving 1 base of the junction unmatched. The CDR3 consists of 13 residues. Per germline, CDR1 SGHNT and CDR2 YYREEE (reference sequence). The CDR3 coding sequence is TGTGCCAGCAGCTTCACAGGGGGCACTGAAGCTTTCTTT. Protein: CASSFTGGTEAFF.

The chain carries TRBV11-3 and TRBJ2-7; tentative D call: TRBD2 (5 bases). The germline gives CDR1 SGHNT, CDR2 YENEEA. CDR3 size: 13 residues. Trimming removed 3 bases at V and 2 bases at J, with 8 bases between. The CDR3 DNA sequence: TGTGCCAGCAGCTTCTTGCGGGCCTACGAGCAGTACTTC. This sequence encodes CASSFLRAYEQYF.

This clone showed up just once. The J gene is TRBJ2-1, the V gene TRBV10-3; perhaps TRBD2 as D (6 bases). Germline values: CDR1 ENHRY, CDR2 SYGVKD. The CDR3 extends over 17 amino acids. Trimming pared 0 bases from V and 3 bases from J, leaving 15 bases between. The CDR3 loop reads CAISESPPGALYNEQFF. The CDR3 DNA sequence: TGTGCCATCAGTGAGTCTCCCCCGGGAGCCCTCTACAATGAGCAGTTCTTC.

The chain uses TRBV10-3 and TRBJ2-3; either TRBD1 or TRBD2 may fit D (5 bases each). Between the trimmed V and J ends, which lost 3 bases and 2 bases, there was a span of 9 bases. Germline assignment: CDR1 ENHRY and CDR2 SYGVKD. This CDR3 comprises 14 residues. The CDR3 nucleotides read TGTGCCATCAGTGACGGGGCGGACACAGATACGCAGTATTTT. Residues: CAISDGADTDTQYF.

The CDR3 nucleotides are TGTGCTAGTGGTTCCGGGACAGGGGGGAGGGTAGAGACCCAGTACTTC. Amino acid sequence: CASGSGTGGRVETQYF. V is TRBV12-5 and J is TRBJ2-5, with 11 bases fitting TRBD1. This CDR3 is 16 amino acids long. Looked up from germline, CDR1 is LGHNT and CDR2 is FRNRAP. V lost 4 bases to trimming and J lost 4 bases; unmatched junction nucleotides: 8.

The V call is TRBV11-3, the J call TRBJ2-1; 12 bases agree with TRBD2. CDR1 and CDR2 from the germline V gene are SGHNT and YENEEA. The junction had 11 bases not matched to a gene; V was cut back by 4 bases and J by 10 bases. CDR3 length equals 16 residues. The CDR3 reads CASSYNYLAGGEEQFF. The CDR3 nucleotides read TGTGCCAGCAGCTACAACTACCTAGCGGGAGGGGAGGAGCAGTTCTTC. The full variable domain, with the rest looked up from reference TRBV11-3 and TRBJ2-1, is EAGVVQSPRYKIIEKKQPVAFWCNPISGHNTLYWYLQNLGQGPELLIRYENEEAVDDSQLPKDRFSAERLKGVDSTLKIQPAELGDSAVYLCASSYNYLAGGEEQFFGPGTRLTVL.

The gene calls are TRBV28 and TRBJ1-1; tentatively, D is TRBD1 (6 bases). Germline V lookup: CDR1 MDHEN, CDR2 SYDVKM. V gave up 4 bases and J gave up 1 base, with 13 bases separating them. The CDR3 spans 15 residues. The CDR3 DNA follows: TGTGCCAGCAGTTGGAGTGGACAGCCGAACACTGAAGCTTTCTTT. Translation: CASSWSGQPNTEAFF.

V usage is TRBV11-3 and J usage is TRBJ2-1; a possible D gene is TRBD1 (6 bases). CDR3 length: 13 residues. Trimming took 5 bases from V and 7 from J, leaving 12 bases between them. CDR1 is SGHNT, CDR2 YENEEA, per germline. As DNA, the CDR3 is TGTGCCAGCAGCCCGTACAGGGAAAATGAGCAGTTCTTC. It translates to CASSPYRENEQFF. The full variable domain, its missing parts supplied by reference TRBV11-3 and TRBJ2-1, is EAGVVQSPRYKIIEKKQPVAFWCNPISGHNTLYWYLQNLGQGPELLIRYENEEAVDDSQLPKDRFSAERLKGVDSTLKIQPAELGDSAVYLCASSPYRENEQFFGPGTRLTVL.

The chain joins TRBV6-1 to TRBJ1-1, with TRBD1 matching 7 bases. This CDR3 region has 13 residues. CDR1 is MNHNS, CDR2 SASEGT, per germline. Unmatched junction bases numbered 9, after V lost 8 bases and J lost 6 bases. The CDR3 DNA follows: TGTGCCAGCGCCAGACAGGGTTTTGCTGAAGCTTTCTTT. Its protein product is CASARQGFAEAFF.

The chain is built from TRBV19 and TRBJ2-6; perhaps TRBD2 as D (5 bases). Trimming pared 6 bases from V and 1 base from J, leaving 10 bases between. Germline loops: CDR1 LNHDA, CDR2 SQIVND (reference sequence). There are 15 residues in the CDR3. The CDR3 sequence: CASSHGESGANVLTF. The CDR3 coding sequence is TGTGCCAGTAGCCACGGGGAATCTGGGGCCAACGTCCTGACTTTC.